The 27 T cell receptor beta chains given below trace back to one sample, sequenced in a study of cytomegalovirus exposure and HLA in healthy donors. The PCR contained 60 Vbeta and 13 Jbeta primers. Using immunoSEQ multiplex PCR, the repertoire was profiled, and TCRdb retains in-frame clones only, with some absent. The profile shows around 110,000 clones, around 60% of them singletons. Material: PBMCs. The origin of the receptors is a woman aged 40 to 55 in good health and CMV-seropositive.

The V call is TRBV27, the J call TRBJ2-1, with a tentative D call TRBD1 (5 bases). The germline gives CDR1 MNHEY, CDR2 SMNVEV (reference sequence). The CDR3 covers 16 residues. Trimming cost V 1 base and J 4 bases, with 14 bases left between them. The chain's CDR3 is CASSLYRGSPYNEQFF. CDR3 coding DNA: TGTGCCAGCAGTTTATATAGGGGAAGCCCTTACAATGAGCAGTTCTTC.

This clone was counted a few times. The chain carries TRBV27 and TRBJ1-2, with 7 nucleotides matching TRBD1. Losses at the gene ends were 6 bases for V and 0 bases for J; bases not matched to a gene: 1. The germline CDR1 and CDR2 sequences are MNHEY and SMNVEV (reference sequence). CDR3 length: 13 amino acids. The CDR3 sequence is CASRTGSNYGYTF. The DNA for the CDR3 is TGTGCCAGCAGGACAGGGTCTAACTATGGCTACACCTTC.

The chain uses TRBV6-5 and TRBJ1-1; D is uncertain. With 6 bases removed from V and 6 bases from J, the gap between germline ends came to 17 bases. Germline CDR1 reads MNHEY; CDR2 reads SVGAGI. The length of the CDR3 is 14 residues. The CDR3 coding sequence is TGTGCCAGCAGCCAAAATGAGAGGGTGGCTGAAGCTTTCTTT. This encodes CASSQNERVAEAFF.

The chain combines TRBV4-1 with TRBJ1-2, with D perhaps matching TRBD1 (6 bases). V was cut by 2 bases and J by 7 bases, with 17 bases left in between. Germline V gene data show CDR1 as MGHRA and CDR2 as YSYEKL. The CDR3 has 15 residues. The CDR3 DNA is TGCGCCAGCAGCCAAAGAACAGGGAGCTCGGGTGGCTACACCTTC. This sequence encodes CASSQRTGSSGGYTF.

Concerning this clone: Other DNA sequences in the same sample also yield this CDR3. The chain links TRBV9 to TRBJ1-1; 9 bases map to TRBD1. Germline assignment: CDR1 SGDLS and CDR2 YYNGEE. CDR3 length equals 14 residues. V lost 3 bases to trimming and J lost 5 bases; unmatched junction nucleotides: 5. The CDR3 nucleotides read TGTGCCAGCAGCGAGGGACAGGGAAGGACTGAAGCTTTCTTT. It specifies CASSEGQGRTEAFF.

The chain couples TRBV12-5 to TRBJ2-5; D is unclear. Germline values: CDR1 LGHNT, CDR2 FRNRAP. Between the trimmed V and J ends, which lost 0 bases and 5 bases, there was a span of 10 bases. The CDR3 covers 14 residues. This CDR3 is CASGLVLTRETQYF. CDR3 nucleotides: TGTGCTAGTGGTTTGGTTCTTACGAGGGAGACCCAGTACTTC.

Worth noting for this clone: In the same sample, other DNA sequences code for this CDR3. The chain carries TRBV2 and TRBJ2-7; D is perhaps TRBD1 (6 bases). This CDR3 is 14 amino acids long. Germline assignment: CDR1 SNHLY and CDR2 FYNNEI. The V end was cut by 8 bases, the J end by 5 bases, with 19 bases between. CDR3 amino acids: CASAPGGRFDEQYF. Here the CDR3 DNA reads TGTGCCAGCGCGCCTGGGGGCAGATTCGACGAGCAGTACTTC.

The chain is built from TRBV21-1 and TRBJ2-7; the DNA was not compared with TRBD1, the D call given in the table. TRBV21-1 constitutes a pseudogene. The CDR3 has 15 residues. This CDR3 reads CASSKKKGDRDEQYF. The CDR3 nucleotides are TGTGCCAGCAGCAAAAAAAAGGGAGACAGGGACGAGCAGTACTTC.

This sequence joins TRBV12-5 and TRBJ1-1; D unclear. The length of the CDR3 is 12 residues. Trimming removed 6 bases from V and 6 bases from J, with 11 bases in between. From germline, CDR1 is LGHNT and CDR2 FRNRAP. The CDR3 sequence: CASGLDMPEAFF. In nucleotides, the CDR3 is TGTGCTAGTGGGTTAGATATGCCTGAAGCTTTCTTT.

J is TRBJ2-7 and V is TRBV9; TRBD1 is a possible D gene (6 bases). Germline lookup yields CDR1 SGDLS and CDR2 YYNGEE. V lost 3 bases and J lost 3, with 16 bases in between. CDR3 size: 15 residues. CDR3 residues: CASSAYTGPLYEQYF. The CDR3 DNA reads TGTGCCAGCAGCGCTTATACAGGGCCTCTCTACGAGCAGTACTTC.

This clone has more than one count but fewer than ten. The chain links TRBV5-6 to TRBJ2-1; unclear D gene. This CDR3 contains 14 residues. V lost 2 bases and J 3 bases, leaving 9 bases between the germline ends. Germline loops: CDR1 SGHDT, CDR2 YYEEEE. In DNA, the CDR3 is TGTGCCAGCAGCTTCTTGGAGAGCTACAATGAGCAGTTCTTC. Its translation is CASSFLESYNEQFF.

V is TRBV5-6 and J is TRBJ2-7; 11 bases agree with TRBD2. The CDR3 runs to 17 residues. Germline CDR1 and CDR2: SGHDT and YYEEEE. V was clipped by 1 base and J by 3 bases; unmatched bases: 9. For the CDR3, the DNA is TGTGCCAGCAGCTTGTGGGCTAGCGGGAGGTCTATCTACGAGCAGTACTTC. This translates into CASSLWASGRSIYEQYF.

In regard to this clone: The identical CDR3 is also encoded by other nucleotide sequences in the sample. V is TRBV29-1 and J is TRBJ2-2; tentatively, D is TRBD1 (5 bases). Germline CDR1 reads SQVTM; CDR2 reads ANQGSEA. This CDR3 region has 13 residues. V lost 3 bases to trimming and J lost 1 base, with 6 bases between them. The CDR3 sequence is CSVEGQNTGELFF. CDR3 DNA: TGCAGCGTTGAGGGGCAGAACACCGGGGAGCTGTTTTTT.

The CDR3 DNA reads as TGCGCCAGCAGCTTGCGGTCCCAAGAGACCCAGTACTTC. It yields the protein CASSLRSQETQYF. V usage is TRBV5-1 and J usage is TRBJ2-5; D uncertain. Germline V gene sequence: CDR1 SGHRS, CDR2 YFSETQ. The CDR3 has 13 amino acids. Trimming pared 1 base from V and 1 base from J, leaving 5 bases between.

This clone has a single count. The gene calls are TRBV7-9 and TRBJ2-3; D possibly corresponds to TRBD2 (6 bases). V was pared by 5 bases and J by 7 bases, with 19 bases between. CDR1 SEHNR and CDR2 FQNEAQ come from the germline V gene (reference sequence). The CDR3 runs to 15 residues. In DNA form, the CDR3 reads TGTGCCAGCAGCGTGAGCGGAGGGGTCGGATATACGCAGTATTTT. Protein sequence: CASSVSGGVGYTQYF.

Note on this clone: An end of the junction does not agree with germline; a read error may underlie this. The gene calls are TRBV7-9 and TRBJ2-2; D unresolved. The CDR3 is made up of 12 amino acids. In germline, CDR1 is SEHNR, CDR2 FQNEAQ (reference sequence). CDR3 in amino acids: CSSSFMSGELFF. CDR3 bases: TGTTCCAGCAGCTTTATGTCCGGGGAGCTGTTTTTT.

The V and J genes are TRBV7-9 and TRBJ2-1, with 7 bases matching TRBD2. Germline CDR1 reads SEHNR; CDR2 reads FQNEAQ (reference sequence). The CDR3 runs to 15 residues. The ends lost 5 bases at V and 4 bases at J; junction bases unmatched: 8. The CDR3 reads CASSVASGAYNEQFF. The CDR3, as DNA: TGTGCCAGCAGCGTTGCCAGCGGGGCGTACAATGAGCAGTTCTTC.

The genes are TRBV12-1 and TRBJ2-3; the tabulated D call, TRBD2, remains unverified against the DNA. TRBV12-1 is listed as a pseudogene. The CDR3 length is 17 residues. In nucleotides, the CDR3 is TGTGCCAGCAGCCGAGTCGCGCTCGAGGGTGGCACAGATACGCAGTATTTT. Its protein is CASSRVALEGGTDTQYF.

The chain couples TRBV6-1 to TRBJ1-1; D is ambiguous. Germline V gives CDR1 MNHNS, CDR2 SASEGT. The V end lost 4 bases, the J end lost 6 bases, and 9 bases lay between the germline ends. The CDR3 is 12 residues long. In nucleotides, the CDR3 is TGTGCCAGCAGTGTATACGGGGCTGAAGCTTTCTTT. Translated, it gives CASSVYGAEAFF.

The rearrangement joins TRBV28 to TRBJ2-3; 7 bases are a match to TRBD1. The CDR3 extends over 17 amino acids. Germline lookup yields CDR1 MDHEN and CDR2 SYDVKM. Trimming cost V 5 bases and J 0 bases; bases outside gene matches: 11. This CDR3 is CASSPDPGQSSTDTQYF. DNA for the CDR3: TGTGCCAGCAGTCCCGACCCGGGACAGTCTAGCACAGATACGCAGTATTTT. Drawing the rest from reference TRBV28 and TRBJ2-3, the complete variable domain is DVKVTQSSRYLVKRTGEKVFLECVQDMDHENMFWYRQDPGLGLRLIYFSYDVKMKEKGDIPEGYSVSREKKERFSLILESASTNQTSMYLCASSPDPGQSSTDTQYFGPGTRLTVL.

This clone was counted between two and nine times. A junction boundary mismatches the germline segment, possibly from a read error. The chain is built from TRBV7-9 and TRBJ2-7; 7 positions match TRBD1. The germline V gene encodes CDR1 SEHNR and CDR2 FQNEAQ (reference sequence). This CDR3 contains 14 residues. The chain's CDR3 is CSSSSGQTYYEQYF. Written as DNA, the CDR3 is TGTTCCAGCAGCTCGGGACAGACATACTACGAGCAGTACTTC.

The V gene is TRBV4-1, the J gene TRBJ2-4; 13 bases match TRBD2. CDR1 MGHRA and CDR2 YSYEKL come from the germline V gene. CDR3 length: 17 amino acids. The trim removed 3 bases at V and 9 bases at J, leaving 11 bases unmatched. The CDR3 here is CASSHPPSGLAGSIQYF. Written as DNA, the CDR3 is TGCGCCAGCAGCCATCCACCGTCGGGACTAGCGGGAAGCATTCAGTACTTC.

The chain carries TRBV6-5 and TRBJ2-3; 9 bases map to TRBD2. After removal of 5 bases from V and 2 bases from J, the junction contained 5 bases not matched to a gene. The CDR3 contains 15 residues. Germline values: CDR1 MNHEY, CDR2 SVGAGI. CDR3 in amino acids: CASSRLAGHTDTQYF. Here the CDR3 DNA reads TGTGCCAGCAGTCGGCTAGCGGGACACACAGATACGCAGTATTTT.

The chain carries TRBV7-8 and TRBJ2-1; weak D call: TRBD1 (7 bases). Trimming pared 5 bases from V and 7 bases from J, leaving 21 bases between. CDR1 SGHVS and CDR2 FQNEAQ come from the germline V gene. This CDR3 is built from 16 residues. For the CDR3, the DNA is TGTGCCAGCAGCCTATGGGACTTAACCAGGGGGAATGAGCAGTTCTTC. Its protein is CASSLWDLTRGNEQFF.

The J gene is TRBJ1-2, the V gene TRBV19, with D perhaps TRBD1 (5 bases). The germline V gene encodes CDR1 LNHDA and CDR2 SQIVND (reference sequence). Trimming removed 10 bases from V and 6 bases from J, with 18 bases in between. The CDR3 loop spans 13 amino acids. The CDR3 region has the DNA TGTGCCACCATTAGACGGGGAGGGGATGGCTACACCTTC. This gives the protein CATIRRGGDGYTF.

The V and J genes are TRBV7-2 and TRBJ1-1; a possible D gene is TRBD1 (5 bases). Germline V gene data show CDR1 as SGHTA and CDR2 as FQGNSA. V lost 5 bases and J 5 bases, leaving 12 bases between the germline ends. The CDR3 sequence is 13 residues long. The CDR3 sequence is CASSRAGGTEAFF. The DNA of the CDR3 is TGTGCCAGCAGCCGGGCGGGGGGGACTGAAGCTTTCTTT.

Points on this clone: Mismatch with germline at one junction end may stem from a read error. This chain uses TRBV7-7 with TRBJ2-2; D is unclear. CDR1 SSHAT and CDR2 FNYEAQ come from the germline V gene (reference sequence). This CDR3 has 14 residues. CDR3 loop: CASSPQANTGELFF. The CDR3 DNA follows: TGTGCTAGCAGTCCACAAGCGAACACCGGGGAGCTGTTTTTT. Together with reference TRBV7-7 and TRBJ2-2, the CDR3 gives the full variable domain: GAGVSQSPRYKVTKRGQDVTLRCDPISSHATLYWYQQALGQGPEFLTYFNYEAQPDKSGLPSDRFSAERPEGSISTLTIQRTEQRDSAMYRCASSPQANTGELFFGEGSRLTVL.